The 5 T cell receptor beta chains listed next were all sequenced from one sample in a study of cytomegalovirus exposure and HLA in healthy donors. The study ran its PCR with 60 Vbeta and 13 Jbeta primers. This table comes from immunoSEQ multiplex PCR, and its TCRdb copy is limited to in-frame clones, with some not included. This table has 100,000 or so clones, more than 60% appearing once. The specimen sequenced was PBMCs. Source of these receptors: a young woman in good health and CMV-seropositive.

The gene calls are TRBV6-5 and TRBJ2-5, with 7 bases matching TRBD1. The CDR3 runs to 14 residues. The V and J ends lost 6 bases and 6 bases, in that order; junction bases with no gene match: 10. The V gene's germline CDR1 is MNHEY and CDR2 SVGAGI. The CDR3 coding sequence is TGTGCCAGCAGAGGGACAGCGGAGAGAAAGACCCAGTACTTC. Its translation is CASRGTAERKTQYF.

The V gene is TRBV5-1, the J gene TRBJ1-2, with 8 nucleotides matching TRBD1. CDR1 is SGHRS and CDR2 is YFSETQ in the germline V gene. The CDR3 runs 14 residues. V was pared by 4 bases and J by 5 bases, with 7 bases of the junction left unmatched. This CDR3 is CASSPGQGRYGYTF. The DNA of the CDR3 is TGCGCCAGCAGCCCCGGACAGGGCAGATATGGCTACACCTTC.

The chain is built from TRBV27 and TRBJ2-1, with 7 bases that match TRBD2. Germline CDR1 and CDR2: MNHEY and SMNVEV (reference sequence). V shed 5 bases and J 8 bases; nucleotides not matched to a gene: 3. This CDR3 spans 12 amino acids. As DNA, the CDR3 is TGTGCCAGCAGTCCGACTAGCCATGAGCAGTTCTTC. Residues: CASSPTSHEQFF.

The V gene is TRBV15, the J gene TRBJ1-2, with D tentatively TRBD1 (6 bases). The CDR3 spans 14 residues. The V gene lost 8 bases and the J gene lost 4 bases, with 17 bases spanning the gap. Germline V CDR1 and CDR2: LNHNV, YYDKDF (reference sequence). The CDR3 here is CATSLGQGIYGYTF. The CDR3 DNA follows: TGTGCCACCTCGCTCGGGCAGGGGATCTATGGCTACACCTTC.

This sequence joins TRBV7-8 and TRBJ1-2, with TRBD1 matching 7 bases. Germline lookup yields CDR1 SGHVS and CDR2 FQNEAQ. The CDR3 totals 12 residues. The V gene end was trimmed by 4 bases and the J gene end by 14 bases; junction bases not matched to a gene: 10. The CDR3 spells CASSSYTGEKTF. The CDR3 nucleotides read TGTGCCAGCAGCTCGTATACAGGGGAGAAAACCTTC.